This T cell receptor beta chain originates from a study of blood T cell repertoires in COVID-19 (dated by TCRdb to 2018 to 2020). In the study overall: Samples from collaborators originated in the United States, Italy and Spain and spanned both the acute and convalescent phases of COVID-19. The material from the prospective study consisted of cDNA or gDNA derived from T cells, B-cell-depleted T cells, or PBMCs. Deeply sampled blood TCRbeta repertoires from subjects exposed to, actively infected with, or recovered from COVID-19 were included in the dataset. The repertoires were released in a freely available public database intended as a resource for research on the immune response to SARS-CoV-2. The samples were drawn from two sources: the first 160 participants of the ongoing ImmuneRACE study, and 1,000 to 1,500 subjects contributed by 6 global collaborators. Sample metadata almost always included a de-identified subject ID, COVID-19 status, age in years and sex. Where available, HLA class I and class II types were taken from metadata supplied by the sample provider and were not determined by assay-based typing.

V is shortened by 6 bases, J by 0 bases, and the region joining them spans 6 bases. From its cysteine to its phenylalanine, the CDR3 spans 14 amino acids. Only CDR3 DNA remains: 42 bases, in frame from the first base. Looking up the germline V gene (reference sequence) yields CDR1 MNHEY and CDR2 SMNVEV. The collaborating institutions used their own protocols to collect whole blood in K2EDTA tubes. For TCRbeta analysis, collaborators shipped samples in one of three forms: frozen whole blood, isolated PBMCs, or DNA extracted from either of those sample types. TCRbeta CDR3 regions were amplified from genomic DNA using the immunoSEQ Assay, a bias-controlled multiplex PCR. The study's processing was this. The number of nucleated cells in each sample was estimated from the amplification of reference gene primers within the assay. Sequence reads were collapsed and filtered to measure the absolute abundance of every unique TCRbeta CDR3 rearrangement. Productive Simpson clonality was computed per sample as the square root of Simpson's diversity index over productive rearrangements. In TCRdb, the immuneACCESS table is reduced to in-frame sequences with V and J assigned. These tables do not hold every clone; where another copy was compared, an unresolved V gene accounts for under half, and the others remain unexplained. V and J calls and clone size are given by that table; D and trimming were obtained from the DNA. Counted in this sample were 50,000 to 75,000 clones; roughly 85% of them appeared once. The ten top clones hold approximately 3.5% of the sample.

Comment on this clone: The antigen this receptor binds is unknown. No base qualities exist here, and no much larger clone lies one base off it.

Findings and caveats that apply to the study as a whole: How much clinical and demographic metadata was included differed by source and by participant, and the metadata was provided uncurated.

The receptor chain draws on TRBV27 and TRBJ2-6; D gene: possibly TRBD1, on 6 matching bases. Sequencing was done on a sample of peripheral blood. This clonotype was sampled from a man between 60 and 75 years old with acute or convalescent COVID-19. The CDR3 loop reads CASRTGSGANVLTF. The sequenced DNA is TGTGCCAGCAGGACAGGCTCTGGGGCCAACGTCCTGACTTTC.